This T cell receptor beta chain was recovered during a study of cytotoxic CD8 clonotypes in ibrutinib-treated CLL. Study-wide background: Recorded responses included approximately 25 partial and 2 complete; following median roughly 74 months, approximately 15 stayed remitted and roughly twelve progressed.

This clone has more than one count but fewer than ten. No antigen is known for it. Other DNA sequences of this sample code for an identical CDR3. Depths of 1 in 200,000 to 1 in 1 million T cells were the sequencing target. Some clones are missing from TCRdb's copy, which holds only in-frame ones; the method was immunoSEQ multiplex PCR. The table has 20,000 to 30,000 clones, about 70% seen once. Study-wide findings and caveats: Clonality increased at ibrutinib response, then returned toward baseline at progression. Contraction or stability on treatment characterized the public clonotypes, which were uncommon.

The germline V and J ends were trimmed by 6 bases and 5 bases, with 5 bases remaining between them. Germline loops: CDR1 MDHEN, CDR2 SYDVKM. The CDR3 totals 11 residues. This chain links TRBV28 with TRBJ1-5, with unresolved D. The TCR originated in a human donor with chronic lymphocytic leukemia. The starting material was PBMCs, obtained after 24 months of ibrutinib treatment. CDR3 DNA: TGTGCCAGCAGCCTCGATCAGCCCCAGCATTTT. Translating it yields CASSLDQPQHF.